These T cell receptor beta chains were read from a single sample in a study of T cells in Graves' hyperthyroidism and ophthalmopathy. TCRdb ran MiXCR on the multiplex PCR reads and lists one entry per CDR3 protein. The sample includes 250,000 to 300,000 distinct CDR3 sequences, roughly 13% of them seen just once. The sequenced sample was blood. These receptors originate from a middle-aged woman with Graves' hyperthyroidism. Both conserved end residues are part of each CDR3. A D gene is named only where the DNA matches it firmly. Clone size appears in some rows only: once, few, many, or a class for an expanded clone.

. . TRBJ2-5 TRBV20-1 TGCAGTGCTAGCCGGGCAGAGACCCAGTACTTC CSASRAETQYF
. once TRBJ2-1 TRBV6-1 TGTGCCAGCAGTGAGGGGAAGGAGTTCTTC CASSEGKEFF
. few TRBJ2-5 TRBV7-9 TGTGCCAGCAGCTTAAAACTAGAATGGGAGGAGGAGACCCAGTACTTC CASSLKLEWEEETQYF
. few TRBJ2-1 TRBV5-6 TGTGCCAGCAGCTTTGCGATCGGGACTCTGAGTGAGCAGTTCTTC CASSFAIGTLSEQFF
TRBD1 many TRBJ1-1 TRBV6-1 TGTGCCAGCAGTGAAGCTTTTTGGACAGGTCCCAACACTGAAGCTTTCTTT CASSEAFWTGPNTEAFF
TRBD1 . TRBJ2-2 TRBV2 TGTGCCAGCAGTGCGGACAGGGGGCCCGGGGAGCTGTTTTTT CASSADRGPGELFF
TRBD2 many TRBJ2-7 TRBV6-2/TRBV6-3 TGTGCCAGCAGTTACTCGACTAGCGGGGTATCCTACGAGCAGTACTTC CASSYSTSGVSYEQYF
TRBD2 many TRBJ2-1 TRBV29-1 TGCAGCGTTGAAGGTCGGGAGGGGAGCTCCTACAATGAGCAGTTCTTC CSVEGREGSSYNEQFF
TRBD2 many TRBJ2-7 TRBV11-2 TGTGCCAGCAGCCTCCTGGGGGGACTAGCGGGGGAAGAGCAGTACTTC CASSLLGGLAGEEQYF
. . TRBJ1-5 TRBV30 TGTGCCTGGAGTGTACGGGGGGCACAGCCCCAGCATTTT CAWSVRGAQPQHF
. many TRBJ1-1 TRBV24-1 TGTGCCACCAGTGCCACGGGGACGAAAGAAGCTTTCTTT CATSATGTKEAFF
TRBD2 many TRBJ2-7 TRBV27 TGTGCCAGCAGAATCGGACTAGCGGATTACTACGAGCAGTACTTC CASRIGLADYYEQYF
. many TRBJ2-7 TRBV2 TGTGCCATCAACCTATTATACGAGCAGTACTTC CAINLLYEQYF
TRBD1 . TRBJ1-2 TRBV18 TGTGCCAGCTCACCACCCCGGACAGGGCCTAACTATGGCTACACCTTC CASSPPRTGPNYGYTF
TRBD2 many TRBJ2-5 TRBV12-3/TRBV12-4 TGTGCCAGCAGTGCTCCTCTCGGGACTAGCGGGAGAAAAGAGACCCAGTACTTC CASSAPLGTSGRKETQYF
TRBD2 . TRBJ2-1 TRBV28 TGTGCCAGCAGTTTCCCCGGGAGGGTTAATGAGCAGTTCTTC CASSFPGRVNEQFF
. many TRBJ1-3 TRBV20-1 TGCAGTGCTAGAGACGACGCTTACTCTGGAAACACCATATATTTT CSARDDAYSGNTIYF
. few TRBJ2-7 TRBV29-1 TGCAGCGTTTTCGACAGTTACGAGCAGTACTTC CSVFDSYEQYF
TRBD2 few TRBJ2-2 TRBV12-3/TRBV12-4 TGTGCCAGCACCCTTAGCGGGAGAGGTAACACCGGGGAGCTGTTTTTT CASTLSGRGNTGELFF
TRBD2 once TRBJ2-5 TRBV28 TGTGCCAGCAGTTCCCAAGCGGGAGGCGGAGAGACCCAGTACTTC CASSSQAGGGETQYF
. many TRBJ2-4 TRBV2 TGTGCCAGCAGTGATGGGACAACCGGCTCGGACATTCAGTACTTC CASSDGTTGSDIQYF
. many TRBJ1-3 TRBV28 TGTGGCGGGAGAAAATCTGCCGGAAACACCATATATTTT CGGRKSAGNTIYF
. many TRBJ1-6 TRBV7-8 TGTGCCAGTGGGACTGTTTTTGACGGGTCACCCCTCCACTTT CASGTVFDGSPLHF
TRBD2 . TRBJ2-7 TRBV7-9 TGTGCCAGCAGCTTTTCTAGCGGGAACCTAGCCGAGCACTACTTC CASSFSSGNLAEHYF
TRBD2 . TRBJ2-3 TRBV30 TGTGCCTGGAGTGGTAAACTAGCGGGAGTCAAAAATTCAGATACGCAGTATTTT CAWSGKLAGVKNSDTQYF
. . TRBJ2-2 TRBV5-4 TGTGCCAGCAGACCGAGGGACGGGAACACCGGGGAGCTGTTTTTT CASRPRDGNTGELFF
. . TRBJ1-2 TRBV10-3 TGTGCCATCACTCAGGACAGACGCTACGCCTTC CAITQDRRYAF
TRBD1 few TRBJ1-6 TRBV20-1 TGCAGTGCTAGAGATTTCGGCAGGGGGCTAGACTCACCCCTCCACTTT CSARDFGRGLDSPLHF
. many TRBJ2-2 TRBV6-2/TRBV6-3 TGTGCCAGCAGTTACGGGAAGGGGGGCGCGGGCACCGGGGAGCTGTTTTTT CASSYGKGGAGTGELFF
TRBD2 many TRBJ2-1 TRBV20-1 TGCAGTGCTTCCTCCGGGGGGGATGAGCAGTTCTTC CSASSGGDEQFF
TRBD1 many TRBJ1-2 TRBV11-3 TGTGCCAGCAGCAGACAGGGGGACGGCGGCTACACCTTC CASSRQGDGGYTF
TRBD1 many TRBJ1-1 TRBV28 TGTGCCAGCTTATACCGACAGGGTGGCACTGAAGCTTTCTTT CASLYRQGGTEAFF
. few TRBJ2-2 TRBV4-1 TGCGCCAGCAGCCGTGACTCAGTATACACCGGGGAGCTGTTTTTT CASSRDSVYTGELFF
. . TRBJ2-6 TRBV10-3 TGTGCCACCCGGGACGGGAGCTCTGGGGCCAACGTCCTGACTTTC CATRDGSSGANVLTF
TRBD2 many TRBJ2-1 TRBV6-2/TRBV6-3 TGTGCCAGCAGTTACGGACTAGCCGCCAGCAATGAGCAGTTCTTC CASSYGLAASNEQFF
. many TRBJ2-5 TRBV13 TGTGCCAGCAGCCTAACAGAAGAACGAGAGACCCAGTACTTC CASSLTEERETQYF
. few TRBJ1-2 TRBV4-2 TGTGCCAGCAACTCCGGGCGAACGACCGGCGGCTACACCTTC CASNSGRTTGGYTF
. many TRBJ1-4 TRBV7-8 TGTGCCAGCAGCCCGGACAGCTATAATGAAAAACTGTTTTTT CASSPDSYNEKLFF
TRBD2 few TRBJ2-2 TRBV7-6 TGTGCCAGCAGCATCCCGATAGCGGGAGCCACCGGGGAGCTGTTTTTT CASSIPIAGATGELFF
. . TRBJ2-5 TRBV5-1 TGCGCCAGCAGCTTGGTCCAGAGTCCGGAAGAGACCCAGTACTTC CASSLVQSPEETQYF
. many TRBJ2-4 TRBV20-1 TGCAGTGCTAGGGCCCACACCCGAAACATTCAGTACTTC CSARAHTRNIQYF
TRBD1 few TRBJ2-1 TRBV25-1 TGTGCCAGCAGTGCCGGACAGGGGGCAAGGAATGAGCAGTTCTTC CASSAGQGARNEQFF
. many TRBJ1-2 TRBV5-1 TGCGCCAGCAGCTTGGGCACCGACAGCTATGGCTACACCTTC CASSLGTDSYGYTF
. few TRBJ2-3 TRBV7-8 TGTGCCAGCAGCTTAGACTCTAGCGAGAGGCCAGATACGCAGTATTTT CASSLDSSERPDTQYF
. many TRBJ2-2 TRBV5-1 TGCGCCAGCAGCCCCGGGCCGTCCGGGTCCGGGGAGCTGTTTTTT CASSPGPSGSGELFF
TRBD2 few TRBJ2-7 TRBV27 TGTGCCAGCAGCGCCGGGAGGGTGAACGAGCAGTACTTC CASSAGRVNEQYF
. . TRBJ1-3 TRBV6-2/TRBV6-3 TGTGCCAGCAGTCTCCTCTTAACGGATCGCTCTGGAAACACCATATATTTT CASSLLLTDRSGNTIYF
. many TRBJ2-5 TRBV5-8 TGTGCCAGCAGCTCAAACAGCGAAGAGACCCAGTACTTC CASSSNSEETQYF
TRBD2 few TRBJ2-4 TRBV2 TGTGCCAGCAGTCCCATAGCGGGTCTAGCCAAAAACATTCAGTACTTC CASSPIAGLAKNIQYF
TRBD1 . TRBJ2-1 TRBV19 TGTGCCAGTACGGGGACAGGGTCGGGTGAGCAGTTCTTC CASTGTGSGEQFF
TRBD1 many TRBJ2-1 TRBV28 TGTGCCAGCAGTCCCTACCGGGACAGTTACAATGAGCAGTTCTTC CASSPYRDSYNEQFF
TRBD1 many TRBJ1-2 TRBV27 TGTGCCAGCAGTTCCAACCCAGGGGGAGCTAACTATGGCTACACCTTC CASSSNPGGANYGYTF
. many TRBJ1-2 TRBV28 TGTGCCAGCAGTTTAGGAGCCAGTAACTATGGCTACACCTTC CASSLGASNYGYTF